This T cell receptor beta chain emerged from a study of blood T cell repertoires in COVID-19. In the case of this clone: The junction differs from germline at one of its ends, possibly a read error. Other DNA sequences in the sample encode the same CDR3.

The germline V gene encodes CDR1 SGHRS and CDR2 YFSETQ. The CDR3 is made up of 15 amino acids. Libraries were prepared by immunoSEQ multiplex PCR; TCRdb keeps only in-frame clonotypes and omits some of them. The table lists 9,500 to 13,000 clones, around four fifths of them singletons. The clonotype originates from a human donor in a cohort sampled during active COVID-19. The material sequenced was peripheral blood. The V and J genes are TRBV5-1 and TRBJ1-5; the D gene is possibly TRBD1 (5 bases). This CDR3 is CARSLRPGGDQPQHF. The CDR3 DNA reads TGCGCCCGCAGCCTAAGGCCGGGGGGGGATCAGCCCCAGCATTTT.